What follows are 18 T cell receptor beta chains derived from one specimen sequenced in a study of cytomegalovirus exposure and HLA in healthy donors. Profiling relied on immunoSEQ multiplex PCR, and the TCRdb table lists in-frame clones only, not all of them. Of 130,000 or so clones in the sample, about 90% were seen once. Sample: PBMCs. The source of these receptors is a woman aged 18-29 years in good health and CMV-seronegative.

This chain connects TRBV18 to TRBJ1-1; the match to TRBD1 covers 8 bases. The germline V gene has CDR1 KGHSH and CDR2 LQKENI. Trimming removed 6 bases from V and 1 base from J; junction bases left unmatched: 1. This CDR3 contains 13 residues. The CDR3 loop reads CASSGQGNTEAFF. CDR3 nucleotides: TGTGCCAGCTCCGGACAGGGGAACACTGAAGCTTTCTTT.

The CDR3 nucleotides are TGTGCCAGCAGTGAAGTAGTGAATTTACTGAGCTCCTACAATGAGCAGTTCTTC. Amino acid sequence: CASSEVVNLLSSYNEQFF. The chain employs TRBV2 and TRBJ2-1, with D uncertain. Trimming pared 1 base from V and 0 bases from J, leaving 16 bases between. CDR1 is SNHLY and CDR2 is FYNNEI in the germline V gene. CDR3 length: 18 residues.

The CDR3 loop reads CASSPATGANTEAFF. Here the CDR3 DNA reads TGTGCCAGCAGCCCTGCCACAGGGGCGAACACTGAAGCTTTCTTT. The chain carries TRBV7-9 and TRBJ1-1; 7 bases fit TRBD1. This CDR3 has 15 amino acids. CDR1 and CDR2 from the germline V gene are SEHNR and FQNEAQ (reference sequence). V was pared by 5 bases and J by 1 base, with 7 bases of the junction left unmatched.

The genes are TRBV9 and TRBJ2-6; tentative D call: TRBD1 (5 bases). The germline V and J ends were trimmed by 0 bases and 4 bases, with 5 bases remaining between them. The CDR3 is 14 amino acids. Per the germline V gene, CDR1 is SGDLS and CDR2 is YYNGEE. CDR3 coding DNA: TGTGCCAGCAGCGTAGGGACAGGGGCCAACGTCCTGACTTTC. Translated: CASSVGTGANVLTF.

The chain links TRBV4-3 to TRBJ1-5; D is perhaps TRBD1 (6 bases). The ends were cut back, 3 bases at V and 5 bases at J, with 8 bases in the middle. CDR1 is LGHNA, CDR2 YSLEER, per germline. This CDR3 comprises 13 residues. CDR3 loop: CASSQRQDQPQHF. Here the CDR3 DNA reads TGCGCCAGCAGCCAGCGACAGGATCAGCCCCAGCATTTT.

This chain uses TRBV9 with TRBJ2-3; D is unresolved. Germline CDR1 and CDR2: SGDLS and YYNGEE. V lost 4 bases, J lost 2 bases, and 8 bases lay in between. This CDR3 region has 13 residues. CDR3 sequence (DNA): TGTGCCAGCAGCTTTAAAATCACAGATACGCAGTATTTT. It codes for CASSFKITDTQYF.

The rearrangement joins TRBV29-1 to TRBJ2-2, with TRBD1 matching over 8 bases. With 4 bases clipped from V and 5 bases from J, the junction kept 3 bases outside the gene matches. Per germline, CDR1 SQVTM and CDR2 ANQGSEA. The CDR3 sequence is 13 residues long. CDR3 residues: CSVGGQGTGELFF. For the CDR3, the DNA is TGCAGCGTTGGAGGACAGGGAACCGGGGAGCTGTTTTTT.

CDR3 nucleotides: TGTGCCTGCCTTGGACAGGTTAAGAACACTGAAGCTTTCTTT. This codes for CACLGQVKNTEAFF. The chain is built from TRBV30 and TRBJ1-1; TRBD1 matches at 7 bases. CDR1 and CDR2 from the germline V gene are GTSNPN and SVGIG (reference sequence). V was clipped by 6 bases and J by 1 base; unmatched bases: 8. CDR3 length equals 14 residues.

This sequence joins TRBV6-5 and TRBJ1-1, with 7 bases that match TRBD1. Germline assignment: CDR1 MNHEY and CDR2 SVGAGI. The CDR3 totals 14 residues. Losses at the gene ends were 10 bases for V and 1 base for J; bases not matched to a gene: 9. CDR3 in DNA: TGTGCCACCAAACCACAGGGGCAGAACACTGAAGCTTTCTTT. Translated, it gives CATKPQGQNTEAFF.

The CDR3 DNA reads as TGTGCCAGCAGCGTTGGTAGCGGGACGAGGGATACGCAGTATTTT. Its translation: CASSVGSGTRDTQYF. The chain couples TRBV9 to TRBJ2-3; 8 bases are a match to TRBD2. Losses at the gene ends were 2 bases for V and 6 bases for J; bases not matched to a gene: 8. Germline loops: CDR1 SGDLS, CDR2 YYNGEE. This CDR3 has 15 residues. Together with reference TRBV9 and TRBJ2-3, the CDR3 gives the full variable domain: DSGVTQTPKHLITATGQRVTLRCSPRSGDLSVYWYQQSLDQGLQFLIQYYNGEERAKGNILERFSAQQFPDLHSELNLSSLELGDSALYFCASSVGSGTRDTQYFGPGTRLTVL.

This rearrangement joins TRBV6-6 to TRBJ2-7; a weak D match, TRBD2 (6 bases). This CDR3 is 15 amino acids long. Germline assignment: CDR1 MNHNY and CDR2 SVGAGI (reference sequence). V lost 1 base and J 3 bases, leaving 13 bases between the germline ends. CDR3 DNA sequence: TGTGCCAGCAGTTACTTGGAGGGTACCAGCTACGAGCAGTACTTC. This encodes CASSYLEGTSYEQYF.

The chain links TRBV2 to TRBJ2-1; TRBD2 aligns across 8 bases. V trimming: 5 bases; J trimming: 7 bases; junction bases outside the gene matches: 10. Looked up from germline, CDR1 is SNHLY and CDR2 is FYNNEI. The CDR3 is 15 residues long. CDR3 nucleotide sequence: TGTGCCAGCAGTATGGGCAGCGGGAGAGGGAATGAGCAGTTCTTC. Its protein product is CASSMGSGRGNEQFF.

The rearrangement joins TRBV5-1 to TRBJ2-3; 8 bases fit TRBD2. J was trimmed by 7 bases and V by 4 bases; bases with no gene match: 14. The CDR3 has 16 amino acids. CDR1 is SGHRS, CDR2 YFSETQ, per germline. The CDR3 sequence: CASSLEGRGAGHTQYF. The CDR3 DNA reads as TGCGCCAGCAGCCTGGAAGGGCGGGGGGCCGGGCATACGCAGTATTTT.

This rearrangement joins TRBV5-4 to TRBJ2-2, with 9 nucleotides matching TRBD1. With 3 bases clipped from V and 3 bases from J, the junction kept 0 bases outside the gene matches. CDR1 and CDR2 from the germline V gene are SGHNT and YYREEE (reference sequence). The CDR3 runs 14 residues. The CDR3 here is CASSWTGDTGELFF. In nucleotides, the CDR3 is TGTGCCAGCAGCTGGACAGGGGACACCGGGGAGCTGTTTTTT.

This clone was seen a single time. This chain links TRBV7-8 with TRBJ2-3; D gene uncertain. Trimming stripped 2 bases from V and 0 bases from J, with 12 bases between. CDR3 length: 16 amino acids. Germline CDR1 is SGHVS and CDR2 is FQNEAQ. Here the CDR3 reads CASSLFTTTSTDTQYF. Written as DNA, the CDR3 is TGTGCCAGCAGCTTATTTACTACCACTAGCACAGATACGCAGTATTTT.

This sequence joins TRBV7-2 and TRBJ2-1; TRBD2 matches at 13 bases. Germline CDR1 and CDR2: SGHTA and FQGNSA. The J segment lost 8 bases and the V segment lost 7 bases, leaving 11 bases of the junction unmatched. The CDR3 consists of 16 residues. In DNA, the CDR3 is TGTGCCAGCAACACACCGACTAGCGGGAGGAGGGATGAGCAGTTCTTC. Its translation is CASNTPTSGRRDEQFF.

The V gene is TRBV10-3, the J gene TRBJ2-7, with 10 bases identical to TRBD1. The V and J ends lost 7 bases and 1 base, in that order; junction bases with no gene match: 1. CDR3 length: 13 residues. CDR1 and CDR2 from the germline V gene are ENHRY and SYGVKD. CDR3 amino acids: CAIKDRGSYEQYF. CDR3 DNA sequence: TGTGCCATCAAGGACAGGGGGTCCTACGAGCAGTACTTC.

CDR3 DNA sequence: TGCGCCAGCAGCCTGACAGCGACTAACTATGGCTACACCTTC. Residues: CASSLTATNYGYTF. The J gene is TRBJ1-2, the V gene TRBV4-3; tentative D call: TRBD1 (5 bases). CDR3 size: 14 residues. V gave up 4 bases and J gave up 0 bases, with 9 bases separating them. Germline V lookup: CDR1 LGHNA, CDR2 YSLEER.